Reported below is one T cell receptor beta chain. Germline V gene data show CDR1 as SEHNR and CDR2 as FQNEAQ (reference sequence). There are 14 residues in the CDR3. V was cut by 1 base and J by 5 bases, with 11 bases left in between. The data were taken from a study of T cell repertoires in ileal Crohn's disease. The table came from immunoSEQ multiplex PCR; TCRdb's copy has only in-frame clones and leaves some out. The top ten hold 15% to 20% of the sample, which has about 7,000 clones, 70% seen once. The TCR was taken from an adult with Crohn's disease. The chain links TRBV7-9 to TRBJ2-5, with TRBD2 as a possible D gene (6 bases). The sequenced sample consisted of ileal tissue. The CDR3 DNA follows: TGTGCCAGCAGCTTAGTGGGAGGAGGGGAGACCCAGTACTTC. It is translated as CASSLVGGGETQYF.